Described below is a single TCR beta chain sequence and its context. Its matching antigen is unknown. These data belong to a study of Ad26.COV2.S vaccination and SARS-CoV-2 variants. Study background: It was the COV1001 Ad26.COV2.S trial arm that included the donor.

Measured with immunoSEQ multiplex PCR; TCRdb has only the in-frame clones, and not every one. The data show some 500,000 clones, with 89% seen just once and about 2.7% held by the top ten. Study-level findings and limits: Participants in the vaccine arm had higher spike-specific TCR breadth; placebo recipients had lower. Vaccine and placebo recipients had similar non-spike TCR breadth.

Treatment reported: approximately 18 received Ad26.COV2.S at low or high dose, single or two shots; several received placebo; per-sample allocation not given. Repertoires come from day 63 after the first vaccine or placebo injection. The donor was a Boston adult aged 18-55 years. The CDR3 has 14 amino acids. The germline gives CDR1 KGHSH, CDR2 LQKENI. Trimming took 0 bases from V and 4 from J, leaving 9 bases between them. This clonotype was obtained from a person between 18 and 59 years old who received the Ad26.COV2.S COVID-19 vaccine or a placebo. This chain uses TRBV18 with TRBJ1-1; D is perhaps TRBD1 (6 bases). Sequences were derived from peripheral blood, sampled in a trial of Ad26.COV2.S vaccine versus placebo. The CDR3 is CASSPPAGATEAFF. The CDR3 coding sequence is TGTGCCAGCTCACCACCTGCAGGGGCCACTGAAGCTTTCTTT. The variable domain in full, with the rest retrieved from reference TRBV18 and TRBJ1-1, is NAGVMQNPRHLVRRRGQEARLRCSPMKGHSHVYWYRQLPEEGLKFMVYLQKENIIDESGMPKERFSAEFPKEGPSILRIQQVVRGDSAAYFCASSPPAGATEAFFGQGTRLTVV.